The 18 T cell receptor beta chains given below trace back to one sample, sequenced in a study of Graves' ophthalmopathy and Graves' hyperthyroidism. Scientists amplified the TCR beta CDR3 regions from RNA transcripts. Amplification began with first-round RT-PCR using HTBI primers, then second-round multiplex PCR was performed. TCRdb re-derived calls from the multiplex PCR reads in MiXCR, one entry per CDR3 protein. The repertoire includes around 400,000 distinct CDR3 sequences, approximately 16% of them detected once, and around 1.5% sits in the top ten. Specimen: peripheral blood. The receptors were sampled from a young woman with Graves' ophthalmopathy.

J is TRBJ1-1 and V is TRBV24-1; D is unclear. This CDR3 region has 11 residues. Germline CDR1 is KGHDR and CDR2 is SFDVKD. With 1 base removed from V and 11 bases from J, the gap between germline ends came to 7 bases. The CDR3 is CATSDFSGAFF. CDR3 coding DNA: TGTGCCACCAGTGATTTCTCCGGGGCTTTCTTT.

The sample holds many counts of this clonotype. The chain employs TRBV6-1 and TRBJ1-1; 8 nucleotides line up with TRBD1. The CDR3 extends over 13 amino acids. Per the germline V gene, CDR1 is MNHNS and CDR2 is SASEGT. V lost 7 bases to trimming and J lost 1 base; unmatched junction nucleotides: 2. The CDR3, as DNA: TGTGCCAGCACCAGGGGGCCGAACACTGAAGCTTTCTTT. Protein product: CASTRGPNTEAFF.

This clonotype has at least ten counts. The chain couples TRBV28 to TRBJ1-2, with D maybe TRBD1 (6 bases). CDR1 is MDHEN and CDR2 is SYDVKM in the germline V gene. The CDR3 has 15 amino acids. The V end was cut by 7 bases, the J end by 1 base, with 16 bases between. CDR3 loop: CASTLGQTHNYGYTF. CDR3 bases: TGTGCCAGCACTCTAGGACAGACCCATAACTATGGCTACACCTTC.

This clonotype was found many times. The chain uses TRBV20-1 and TRBJ1-1; tentative D call: TRBD1 (6 bases). V lost 5 bases to trimming and J lost 4 bases, with 14 bases between them. CDR1 is DFQATT, CDR2 SNEGSKA, per germline (reference sequence). The CDR3 consists of 13 residues. DNA of the CDR3: TGCAGTGCTCTGTTGGGGGGCTCCACTGAAGCTTTCTTT. This sequence encodes CSALLGGSTEAFF.

The gene calls are TRBV12-3 or TRBV12-4 and TRBJ1-2; D gene uncertain. Trimming pared 5 bases from V and 4 bases from J, leaving 8 bases between. This CDR3 contains 12 residues. The CDR3 spells CASSPRLYGYTF. In DNA form, the CDR3 reads TGTGCCAGCAGTCCTCGGCTCTATGGCTACACCTTC.

This clonotype was observed many times. The chain links TRBV6-2 or TRBV6-3 to TRBJ2-7, with 10 bases matching TRBD1. Germline V CDR1 and CDR2: MNHEY, SVGEGT. This CDR3 comprises 15 residues. The J segment lost 2 bases and the V segment lost 5 bases, leaving 6 bases of the junction unmatched. The chain's CDR3 is CASSGDRGYAYEQYF. CDR3 DNA sequence: TGTGCCAGCAGTGGGGACAGGGGATATGCCTACGAGCAGTACTTC.

This clonotype has ten or more counts. The chain combines TRBV10-2 with TRBJ1-1; TRBD1 matches at 9 bases. This CDR3 spans 15 amino acids. V was pared by 6 bases and J by 5 bases, with 10 bases of the junction left unmatched. Germline CDR1 reads WSHSY; CDR2 reads SAAADI. CDR3 nucleotide sequence: TGCGCCAGCAGCCCTTCGGACAGGGGAGAGACTGAAGCTTTCTTT. This gives the protein CASSPSDRGETEAFF.

This clonotype was picked up many times. This chain connects TRBV29-1 to TRBJ1-1; D ambiguous. CDR3 length: 14 amino acids. Germline V gene lookup returns CDR1 SQVTM and CDR2 ANQGSEA. V lost 4 bases, J lost 3 bases, and 15 bases lay in between. This CDR3 reads CSVAPRRGYTEAFF. The CDR3 coding sequence is TGCAGCGTTGCCCCTCGGCGGGGATACACTGAAGCTTTCTTT.

This clonotype was counted ten times or more. The chain combines TRBV7-2 with TRBJ1-6; no definite D call. This CDR3 region has 15 residues. Per germline, CDR1 SGHTA and CDR2 FQGNSA. The germline V and J ends were trimmed by 1 base and 3 bases, with 7 bases remaining between them. CDR3 region: CASSLVRDYNSPLHF. CDR3 DNA: TGTGCCAGCAGCTTAGTACGGGACTATAATTCACCCCTCCACTTT.

At least ten counts were recorded for this clonotype. V and J are TRBV20-1 and TRBJ1-1; the D is unclear. Per the germline V gene, CDR1 is DFQATT and CDR2 is SNEGSKA (reference sequence). V gave up 1 base and J gave up 1 base, with 13 bases separating them. This CDR3 is built from 15 residues. CDR3 amino acids: CSARGAPGENTEAFF. In DNA, the CDR3 is TGCAGTGCTAGAGGGGCCCCTGGGGAGAACACTGAAGCTTTCTTT.

This clonotype was seen repeatedly, ten times or more. The rearrangement uses TRBV7-2 and TRBJ1-5; 7 bases are a match to TRBD1. This CDR3 comprises 14 residues. CDR1 is SGHTA and CDR2 is FQGNSA in the germline V gene. The V segment lost 5 bases and the J segment 6 bases; nucleotides outside the gene matches: 7. The CDR3 is CASSADRVGQPQHF. The CDR3 region has the DNA TGTGCCAGCAGCGCTGACAGGGTCGGTCAGCCCCAGCATTTT.

This clonotype showed up many times. The chain employs TRBV3-1 and TRBJ2-7; D is undetermined. Trimming left V 2 bases short and J 7 bases short, with 12 bases between. The CDR3 spans 13 residues. Germline assignment: CDR1 LGHDT and CDR2 YNNKEL (reference sequence). The CDR3 DNA is TGTGCCAGCAGCCAAAATGCGGCGAGGGAGCAGTACTTC. Protein: CASSQNAAREQYF.

This clonotype showed up many times. The chain combines TRBV11-2 with TRBJ2-5; no firm D call. The length of the CDR3 is 14 residues. V shed 1 base and J shed 2 bases, with 8 bases lying between them. The V gene's germline CDR1 is SGHAT and CDR2 FQNNGV. The CDR3 protein is CASSLVPLQETQYF. CDR3 in DNA: TGTGCCAGCAGCTTAGTGCCCCTACAAGAGACCCAGTACTTC. Together with reference TRBV11-2 and TRBJ2-5, the CDR3 gives the full variable domain: EAGVAQSPRYKIIEKRQSVAFWCNPISGHATLYWYQQILGQGPKLLIQFQNNGVVDDSQLPKDRFSAERLKGVDSTLKIQPAKLEDSAVYLCASSLVPLQETQYFGPGTRLLVL.

This rearrangement joins TRBV27 to TRBJ1-1; D gene uncertain. There are 14 residues in the CDR3. Germline V gene sequence: CDR1 MNHEY, CDR2 SMNVEV (reference sequence). The V end lost 2 bases, the J end lost 8 bases, and 15 bases lay between the germline ends. The CDR3 sequence is CASSLAADRAEAFF. CDR3 sequence (DNA): TGTGCCAGCAGTTTAGCAGCAGACCGAGCGGAAGCTTTCTTT.

This clonotype was observed at least ten times. The CDR3 nucleotides read TGTGCCAGCTCACCAAGGGGAACTAATGAAAAACTGTTTTTT. Its protein is CASSPRGTNEKLFF. V usage is TRBV18 and J usage is TRBJ1-4; D may be TRBD1 (5 bases). Trimming pared 2 bases from V and 1 base from J, leaving 5 bases between. CDR1 is KGHSH, CDR2 LQKENI, per germline. The CDR3 contains 14 residues.

This clonotype was recorded at least ten times. This sequence joins TRBV12-3 or TRBV12-4 and TRBJ1-2; D might be TRBD1 (6 bases). V lost 5 bases, J lost 3 bases, and 13 bases lay in between. This CDR3 has 14 amino acids. CDR3 sequence (DNA): TGTGCCAGCAGTGAACAGGGACGTGACTATGGCTACACCTTC. Its translation is CASSEQGRDYGYTF.

This clonotype appeared many times. J is TRBJ1-1 and V is TRBV6-1; no definite D call. Trimming pared 5 bases from V and 8 bases from J, leaving 6 bases between. Germline V CDR1 and CDR2: MNHNS, SASEGT. The CDR3 extends over 10 amino acids. The CDR3 bases are TGTGCCAGCAGTCGGGAGGAAGCTTTCTTT. It encodes CASSREEAFF.

This clonotype was observed at least ten times. The rearrangement joins TRBV25-1 to TRBJ2-5; 9 bases align to TRBD1. The CDR3 sequence is 15 residues long. Looked up from germline, CDR1 is MGHDK and CDR2 is SYGVNS. The V gene end was trimmed by 4 bases and the J gene end by 4 bases; junction bases not matched to a gene: 7. This chain's CDR3 is CASSARDRVPETQYF. CDR3 coding DNA: TGTGCCAGCAGTGCCCGGGACAGGGTCCCAGAGACCCAGTACTTC.